Shown below are 25 T cell receptor beta chains from a single sample sequenced in a study of T cell responses to AZD1222 COVID-19 vaccine. The data were produced by immunoSEQ multiplex PCR, yet TCRdb's version contains in-frame clones alone and is incomplete. The sample consists of over 75,000 clones, around nine tenths of them appearing once. The sequencing used peripheral blood, collected on day 0 of AZD1222 vaccination. These TCRs come from an adult in good health.

The chain joins TRBV20-1 to TRBJ1-4, with D unclear. The germline CDR1 and CDR2 sequences are DFQATT and SNEGSKA (reference sequence). CDR3 length equals 10 residues. V lost 6 bases, J lost 7 bases, and 6 bases lay in between. The CDR3 DNA is TGCAGTGCCCTAGGTGAAAAACTGTTTTTT. Translated, it gives CSALGEKLFF.

This clone was picked up one time. The V call is TRBV27, the J call TRBJ2-3; 13 bases agree with TRBD2. V shed 4 bases and J 6 bases; nucleotides not matched to a gene: 4. The CDR3 length is 15 residues. The germline CDR1 and CDR2 sequences are MNHEY and SMNVEV (reference sequence). The CDR3 loop reads CASSWTSGSWDTQYF. CDR3 in DNA: TGTGCCAGCAGTTGGACTAGCGGGAGTTGGGATACGCAGTATTTT.

V is TRBV28 and J is TRBJ1-5; 11 bases line up with TRBD1. The CDR3 runs to 13 residues. The V gene end was trimmed by 9 bases and the J gene end by 6 bases; junction bases not matched to a gene: 4. Germline loops: CDR1 MDHEN, CDR2 SYDVKM. The CDR3 loop reads CASGTGGFQPQHF. The CDR3 DNA reads TGTGCCAGTGGGACAGGGGGTTTTCAGCCCCAGCATTTT.

The genes are TRBV19 and TRBJ1-1; unclear D gene. V was trimmed by 5 bases and J by 4 bases, leaving 14 bases between them. Per germline, CDR1 LNHDA and CDR2 SQIVND (reference sequence). There are 14 residues in the CDR3. Written as DNA, the CDR3 is TGTGCCAGTAGTCCCTATACCCAGGCCACTGAAGCTTTCTTT. It codes for CASSPYTQATEAFF. The variable domain in full, with the rest retrieved from reference TRBV19 and TRBJ1-1, is DGGITQSPKYLFRKEGQNVTLSCEQNLNHDAMYWYRQDPGQGLRLIYYSQIVNDFQKGDIAEGYSVSREKKESFPLTVTSAQKNPTAFYLCASSPYTQATEAFFGQGTRLTVV.

This chain links TRBV9 with TRBJ2-2; D unclear. V was clipped by 0 bases and J by 0 bases, with 9 bases between them. Germline CDR1 and CDR2: SGDLS and YYNGEE. The CDR3 runs to 16 residues. The DNA for the CDR3 is TGTGCCAGCAGCGTAGCTAACCGGGCGAACACCGGGGAGCTGTTTTTT. It encodes CASSVANRANTGELFF.

The J gene is TRBJ2-4, the V gene TRBV27, with a weak D call TRBD1 (6 bases). Trimming shortened V by 5 bases and J by 2 bases, and 16 bases separated the two germline ends. Germline loops: CDR1 MNHEY, CDR2 SMNVEV (reference sequence). The CDR3 loop spans 16 amino acids. As DNA, the CDR3 is TGTGCCAGCAGTCAGGTCTATAGGGGGACCAAAAACATTCAGTACTTC. Protein: CASSQVYRGTKNIQYF.

V usage is TRBV5-1 and J usage is TRBJ1-3; no clear D gene. The V end lost 1 base, the J end lost 4 bases, and 12 bases lay between the germline ends. The CDR3 is 15 amino acids. Germline lookup yields CDR1 SGHRS and CDR2 YFSETQ. CDR3 nucleotide sequence: TGCGCCAGCAGCTTGTCAAGAGGGCCCGGAAACACCATATATTTT. Amino acid sequence: CASSLSRGPGNTIYF. The whole variable domain, remainder taken from reference TRBV5-1 and TRBJ1-3, is KAGVTQTPRYLIKTRGQQVTLSCSPISGHRSVSWYQQTPGQGLQFLFEYFSETQRNKGNFPGRFSGRQFSNSRSEMNVSTLELGDSALYLCASSLSRGPGNTIYFGEGSWLTVV.

This CDR3 reads CASSAMTGGYEQYF. The CDR3 DNA sequence: TGTGCCAGCAGCGCCATGACAGGGGGCTACGAGCAGTACTTC. This sequence joins TRBV9 and TRBJ2-7, with 9 nucleotides matching TRBD1. V shed 3 bases and J 3 bases; nucleotides not matched to a gene: 4. The CDR3 runs 14 residues. The germline gives CDR1 SGDLS, CDR2 YYNGEE.

This clone was detected a few times. V usage is TRBV25-1 and J usage is TRBJ2-3, with D hard to call. CDR1 and CDR2 (germline): MGHDK, SYGVNS. The CDR3 has 14 residues. Trimming stripped 6 bases from V and 2 bases from J, with 12 bases between. The CDR3 sequence is CASSTAFHTDTQYF. The CDR3 DNA reads TGTGCCAGCAGCACGGCCTTCCACACAGATACGCAGTATTTT.

Only one count was recorded for this clone. This chain uses TRBV28 with TRBJ1-1; 7 bases agree with TRBD1. Germline CDR1 MDHEN, CDR2 SYDVKM. With V trimmed by 7 bases and J by 5 bases, 10 bases remained unmatched. This CDR3 is 14 amino acids long. CDR3 nucleotide sequence: TGTGCCAGCACTTCAGGGGGTGGGGGTACTGAAGCTTTCTTT. This sequence encodes CASTSGGGGTEAFF.

This clone occurred once. CDR3 coding DNA: TGTGCCAGCAGCCCCCGGGATAGAGATACGCAGTATTTT. It codes for CASSPRDRDTQYF. This chain links TRBV4-2 with TRBJ2-3, with a possible D match to TRBD2 (5 bases). Germline CDR1 reads LGHNA; CDR2 reads YNFKEQ. V shed 4 bases and J shed 5 bases, with 10 bases lying between them. This CDR3 has 13 amino acids.

The gene calls are TRBV6-5 and TRBJ2-2, with 7 bases fitting TRBD1. There are 14 residues in the CDR3. Germline V gives CDR1 MNHEY, CDR2 SVGAGI. V dropped 8 bases and J dropped 2; count of bases not matched to a gene: 5. CDR3 coding DNA: TGTGCCAGCGGAGACAGGGTTAACACCGGGGAGCTGTTTTTT. This gives the protein CASGDRVNTGELFF.

The genes are TRBV6-6 and TRBJ2-6; maybe TRBD1 (6 bases). The V end was cut by 6 bases, the J end by 0 bases, with 6 bases between. CDR3 length equals 14 residues. Germline values: CDR1 MNHNY, CDR2 SVGAGI (reference sequence). CDR3 loop: CASRGASGANVLTF. Written as DNA, the CDR3 is TGTGCCAGCAGGGGGGCCTCTGGGGCCAACGTCCTGACTTTC.

The CDR3 nucleotides are TGCGCCAGCAGCCAGGGACCTGGGACTGAAGCTTTCTTT. The encoded protein is CASSQGPGTEAFF. The V and J genes are TRBV5-1 and TRBJ1-1; weak D call: TRBD1 (5 bases). CDR1 is SGHRS and CDR2 is YFSETQ in the germline V gene. The CDR3 has 13 amino acids. V lost 4 bases and J 5 bases, leaving 12 bases between the germline ends.

This clone was recorded once. The chain links TRBV3-1 (or the pseudogene TRBV3-2) to TRBJ1-1; D ambiguous. V was cut by 2 bases and J by 6 bases, with 13 bases left in between. The CDR3 is 14 amino acids. From germline, CDR1 is LGHDT and CDR2 YNNKEL (reference sequence). The CDR3 protein is CASSQMGAAPEAFF. For the CDR3, the DNA is TGTGCCAGCAGCCAAATGGGAGCCGCCCCTGAAGCTTTCTTT.

This clone has only one observation. The chain employs TRBV18 and TRBJ1-1, with 9 bases lining up with TRBD1. Losses at the gene ends were 0 bases for V and 0 bases for J; bases not matched to a gene: 5. Germline CDR1 reads KGHSH; CDR2 reads LQKENI. The CDR3 totals 17 residues. The chain's CDR3 is CASSPPTTGGVNTEAFF. The DNA for the CDR3 is TGTGCCAGCTCACCACCGACGACAGGGGGAGTGAACACTGAAGCTTTCTTT.

The chain recombines TRBV24-1 with TRBJ1-2; D is unclear. The germline CDR1 and CDR2 sequences are KGHDR and SFDVKD. CDR3 length: 11 residues. V shed 7 bases and J shed 8 bases, with 10 bases lying between them. This CDR3 is CATRGPGGYTF. The CDR3 region has the DNA TGTGCCACCAGGGGTCCCGGGGGCTACACCTTC.

V gene TRBV9 combines with J gene TRBJ1-1; D gene unclear. The V end lost 2 bases, the J end lost 1 base, and 9 bases lay between the germline ends. The CDR3 totals 14 residues. CDR1 and CDR2 from the germline V gene are SGDLS and YYNGEE. In DNA, the CDR3 is TGTGCCAGCAGCGTTCGCCCGGGGAACACTGAAGCTTTCTTT. Translated, it gives CASSVRPGNTEAFF.

The chain employs TRBV19 and TRBJ2-3; D unclear. Between the trimmed V and J ends, which lost 8 bases and 1 base, there was a span of 19 bases. The CDR3 has 16 residues. The V gene's germline CDR1 is LNHDA and CDR2 SQIVND (reference sequence). CDR3 coding DNA: TGTGCCAGTTCTCCGAAAGGACCCATTGGCACAGATACGCAGTATTTT. Translation gives CASSPKGPIGTDTQYF.

The V gene is TRBV28, the J gene TRBJ2-1; D may be TRBD1 (6 bases). Germline CDR1 is MDHEN and CDR2 is SYDVKM. The CDR3 consists of 15 residues. The V end was cut by 8 bases, the J end by 3 bases, with 17 bases between. CDR3 sequence reads: CASETPGEGYNEQFF. CDR3 bases: TGTGCCAGCGAAACCCCAGGGGAAGGCTACAATGAGCAGTTCTTC. Combining the CDR3 with reference TRBV28 and TRBJ2-1 gives the whole variable domain DVKVTQSSRYLVKRTGEKVFLECVQDMDHENMFWYRQDPGLGLRLIYFSYDVKMKEKGDIPEGYSVSREKKERFSLILESASTNQTSMYLCASETPGEGYNEQFFGPGTRLTVL.

The rearrangement links TRBV28 to TRBJ1-2, with D unresolved. Deletions cut 7 bases from V and 8 bases from J, with 20 bases between. CDR1 is MDHEN and CDR2 is SYDVKM in the germline V gene. This CDR3 is built from 14 residues. The CDR3 here is CASTYGVGSRGYTF. CDR3 nucleotides: TGTGCCAGCACCTACGGGGTGGGGAGTCGAGGCTACACCTTC.

This chain uses TRBV5-5 with TRBJ1-5, with D perhaps matching TRBD1 (6 bases). Germline CDR1 SGHKS, CDR2 YYEKEE (reference sequence). Trimming stripped 4 bases from V and 8 bases from J, with 22 bases between. The CDR3 consists of 16 residues. The CDR3 sequence is CASSPGQLRAVKPQHF. The CDR3 DNA is TGTGCCAGCAGCCCGGGACAATTAAGGGCGGTTAAGCCCCAGCATTTT.

The V and J genes are TRBV9 and TRBJ2-1, with a tentative D call TRBD2 (6 bases). Germline V gene lookup returns CDR1 SGDLS and CDR2 YYNGEE. CDR3 size: 15 residues. The V end lost 0 bases, the J end lost 5 bases, and 12 bases lay between the germline ends. The DNA of the CDR3 is TGTGCCAGCAGCGTAGAAGGGACTCCTGACAATGAGCAGTTCTTC. This sequence encodes CASSVEGTPDNEQFF.

The chain employs TRBV12-3 or TRBV12-4 and TRBJ2-7, with TRBD1 matching over 7 bases. The CDR3 is 13 residues long. J was trimmed by 2 bases and V by 6 bases; bases with no gene match: 4. The CDR3 nucleotides are TGTGCCAGCAGCCAGGGACAGCCCTACGAGCAGTACTTC. Translated, it gives CASSQGQPYEQYF.

The rearrangement uses TRBV7-9 and TRBJ1-6, with a tentative D call TRBD1 (6 bases). The CDR3 is 14 amino acids. Between the trimmed V and J ends, which lost 3 bases and 7 bases, there was a span of 10 bases. The germline CDR1 and CDR2 sequences are SEHNR and FQNEAQ (reference sequence). CDR3: CASSFWTENSPLHF. CDR3 coding DNA: TGTGCCAGCAGCTTCTGGACAGAAAATTCACCCCTCCACTTT.